Below are 9 T cell receptor beta chains sequenced from a single sample in a study of patients and donors after allogeneic stem cell transplantation. Each CDR3 protein is one row after TCRdb ran MiXCR on the RT-PCR reads. The sample lists hundreds of thousands of distinct CDR3 sequences, more than 15% seen once, with around 7.9% in the top ten. The sample consisted of blood, either unsorted or a sorted T cell fraction (not recorded which). The origin of the receptors is a human donor who was either an allogeneic HSCT recipient or a stem cell or donor lymphocyte infusion donor (not recorded which). It is not recorded whose cells these are; they may come from a transplant donor.

CDR3 coding DNA: TGTGCCAGCAGTGGGACAGGGTCGGGTCAGCCCCAGCATTTT. Translating gives CASSGTGSGQPQHF. The chain has TRBV2 and TRBJ1-5; 8 bases align to TRBD1. This CDR3 is built from 14 residues. Germline V gives CDR1 SNHLY, CDR2 FYNNEI. The ends lost 4 bases at V and 6 bases at J; junction bases unmatched: 5.

This clonotype was counted a few times. CDR3 loop: CASSFRTGGSYEQYF. The CDR3 bases are TGTGCCAGCAGTTTTAGGACAGGGGGCTCCTACGAGCAGTACTTC. J is TRBJ2-7 and V is TRBV6-5, with TRBD1 matching over 10 bases. Trimming removed 4 bases from V and 0 bases from J; junction bases left unmatched: 3. The CDR3 is 15 residues long. Germline-derived CDR1 and CDR2 are MNHEY and SVGAGI.

This chain joins TRBV5-1 and TRBJ2-7; perhaps D is TRBD1 or TRBD2 (6 bases each). The CDR3 runs 15 residues. V lost 4 bases and J lost 4, with 18 bases in between. Germline V gives CDR1 SGHRS, CDR2 YFSETQ. The CDR3 DNA sequence: TGCGCCAGCAGCGAAGTGGGGACTCAGGGGTACGAGCAGTACTTC. It is translated as CASSEVGTQGYEQYF.

The chain uses TRBV7-3 and TRBJ1-2; TRBD1 agrees at 7 bases. Germline CDR1 reads SGHTA; CDR2 reads FQGTGA. The CDR3 totals 16 residues. With 0 bases clipped from V and 0 bases from J, the junction kept 4 bases outside the gene matches. The CDR3 sequence: CASSLTRQGANYGYTF. For the CDR3, the DNA is TGTGCCAGCAGCTTAACCAGACAGGGAGCTAACTATGGCTACACCTTC.

This clonotype occurred a few times. The chain carries TRBV7-9 and TRBJ2-1; tentatively, D is TRBD2 (6 bases). CDR3 length equals 16 residues. Trimming took 4 bases from V and 2 from J, leaving 15 bases between them. Germline CDR1 SEHNR, CDR2 FQNEAQ (reference sequence). DNA for the CDR3: TGTGCCAGCAGCTATAGAGGGACTTATACCTACAATGAGCAGTTCTTC. This codes for CASSYRGTYTYNEQFF.

The chain carries TRBV7-2 and TRBJ2-5; TRBD2 matches at 10 bases. Per germline, CDR1 SGHTA and CDR2 FQGNSA. V lost 2 bases to trimming and J lost 5 bases; unmatched junction nucleotides: 5. The CDR3 consists of 15 residues. This chain's CDR3 is CASSLQPSGGETQYF. CDR3 sequence (DNA): TGTGCCAGCAGCTTACAGCCTAGCGGGGGTGAGACCCAGTACTTC.

This clonotype was observed a few times. The chain combines TRBV5-1 with TRBJ2-5, with D unresolved. Trimming stripped 2 bases from V and 2 bases from J, with 10 bases between. Germline V gene lookup returns CDR1 SGHRS and CDR2 YFSETQ. This CDR3 region has 14 residues. CDR3 sequence: CASSFEARQETQYF. Here the CDR3 DNA reads TGCGCCAGCAGCTTTGAGGCTCGGCAAGAGACCCAGTACTTC.

This clonotype appeared a few times. The V call is TRBV7-7, the J call TRBJ1-4; 7 bases agree with TRBD1. The germline gives CDR1 SSHAT, CDR2 FNYEAQ (reference sequence). This CDR3 has 15 amino acids. Trimming cost V 5 bases and J 3 bases; bases outside gene matches: 6. CDR3 sequence: CASSRGDSANEKLFF. CDR3 coding DNA: TGTGCCAGCAGCCGCGGGGACAGCGCTAATGAAAAACTGTTTTTT. The variable domain in full, with the rest retrieved from reference TRBV7-7 and TRBJ1-4, is GAGVSQSPRYKVTKRGQDVTLRCDPISSHATLYWYQQALGQGPEFLTYFNYEAQPDKSGLPSDRFSAERPEGSISTLTIQRTEQRDSAMYRCASSRGDSANEKLFFGSGTQLSVL.

The genes are TRBV27 and TRBJ2-1; possible D gene TRBD1, 6 bases. The V and J ends lost 6 bases and 7 bases respectively, with 13 bases between them. Germline CDR1 MNHEY, CDR2 SMNVEV (reference sequence). CDR3 length: 13 amino acids. CDR3 DNA: TGTGCCAGCAGCCGGACAGCCTCAAATGAGCAGTTCTTC. Translating it yields CASSRTASNEQFF.